This T cell receptor beta chain was observed in a study of T cell repertoires in cytomegalovirus infection. Trimming stripped 7 bases from V and 7 bases from J, with 26 bases between. This CDR3 contains 17 residues. Germline assignment: CDR1 MDHEN and CDR2 SYDVKM. Using its own MiXCR run on the reads, TCRdb lists one record per CDR3 protein. The sample holds approximately 180,000 distinct CDR3 sequences, about a tenth seen once. The J gene is TRBJ2-1, the V gene TRBV28; maybe TRBD1 (8 bases). Sequencing was done on a sample of PBMCs. The receptor was derived from a human donor in good health (CMV status not recorded). Some clones in this sample may be carry-over from other donors' samples. The CDR3 DNA is TGTGCCAGCACTCGGTCGGGGCTTACAGGGGGGGATAATGAGCAGTTCTTC. Its protein is CASTRSGLTGGDNEQFF. The variable domain in full, with the rest retrieved from reference TRBV28 and TRBJ2-1, is DVKVTQSSRYLVKRTGEKVFLECVQDMDHENMFWYRQDPGLGLRLIYFSYDVKMKEKGDIPEGYSVSREKKERFSLILESASTNQTSMYLCASTRSGLTGGDNEQFFGPGTRLTVL.